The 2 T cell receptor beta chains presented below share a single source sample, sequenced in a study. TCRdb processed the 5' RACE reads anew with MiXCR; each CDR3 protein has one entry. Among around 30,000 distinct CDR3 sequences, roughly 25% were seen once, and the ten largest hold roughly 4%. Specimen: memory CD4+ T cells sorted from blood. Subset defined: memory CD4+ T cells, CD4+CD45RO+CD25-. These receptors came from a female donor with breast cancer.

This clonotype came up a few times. CDR3 residues: CASSFQRPSSYNEQFF. The CDR3 DNA is TGCGCCAGCAGCTTTCAGCGGCCCAGCTCCTACAATGAGCAGTTCTTC. The chain employs TRBV5-1 and TRBJ2-1; TRBD2 is a possible D gene (5 bases). The CDR3 is made up of 16 amino acids. V lost 2 bases, J lost 0 bases, and 12 bases lay in between. Germline lookup yields CDR1 SGHRS and CDR2 YFSETQ.

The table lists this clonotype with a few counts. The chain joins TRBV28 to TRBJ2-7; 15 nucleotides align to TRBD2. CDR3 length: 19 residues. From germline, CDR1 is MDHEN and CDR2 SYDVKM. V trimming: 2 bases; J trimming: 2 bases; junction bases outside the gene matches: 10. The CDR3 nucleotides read TGTGCCAGCAGTTTAAATCTGGGACTAGCGGGAGGAAACCCCTACGAGCAGTACTTC. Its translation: CASSLNLGLAGGNPYEQYF.